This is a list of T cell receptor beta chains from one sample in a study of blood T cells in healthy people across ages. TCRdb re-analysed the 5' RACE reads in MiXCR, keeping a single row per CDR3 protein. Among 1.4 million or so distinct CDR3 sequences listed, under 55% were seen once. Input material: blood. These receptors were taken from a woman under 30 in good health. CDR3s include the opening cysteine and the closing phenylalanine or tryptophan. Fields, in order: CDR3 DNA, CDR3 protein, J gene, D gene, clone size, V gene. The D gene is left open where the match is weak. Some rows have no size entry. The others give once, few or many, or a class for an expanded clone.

TGTGCCAGCAGCGTCCGGGACAGAAGAGAAGCTTTCTTT CASSVRDRREAFF TRBJ1-1 TRBD1 - TRBV7-9
TGTGCCAGCAGCTTATTATTGGGACAGGGAACTGAAGCTTTCTTT CASSLLLGQGTEAFF TRBJ1-1 TRBD1 - TRBV7-2
TGTGCCAGCAGTTACTCCGGTTTCCCGGCGCCCGGTCCTGTGGGTGGAGGGGTCCACTTT CASSYSGFPAPGPVGGGVHF TRBJ1-6 - - TRBV6-5
TGTGCCAGCAGAGGACTATTGAACACCGGGGAGCTGTTTTTT CASRGLLNTGELFF TRBJ2-2 - - TRBV2
TGCAGTGTAACGCGGGAGATGGGCGAGACCCAGTACTTC CSVTREMGETQYF TRBJ2-5 TRBD2 - TRBV20-1
TGCAGTGCTAGACTAGGTGAGGGCGGCCAGCCCCAGCATTTT CSARLGEGGQPQHF TRBJ1-5 - - TRBV20-1
TGCGCCAGCAGCCAAGTGGCAGGGGTTTATATTAATGGCTACACCTTC CASSQVAGVYINGYTF TRBJ1-2 - few TRBV4-3
TGTGCCAGCAGTGATTGGCAGTCCAATCAGCCCCAGCATTTT CASSDWQSNQPQHF TRBJ1-5 - - TRBV6-1
TGTGCCAGCAGTTTTAACACAGGGTCGGATGGCTACACCTTC CASSFNTGSDGYTF TRBJ1-2 - few TRBV12-3/TRBV12-4
TGTGCCAGCGGCAAAGTTTTCCATACGCAGTATTTT CASGKVFHTQYF TRBJ2-3 - - TRBV7-2
TGTGCCATCAGCCCGGGACTAGCTGAAGATACGCAGTATTTT CAISPGLAEDTQYF TRBJ2-3 TRBD2 few TRBV10-3
TGCAGTGCCAGTCGGTTGGCTAGCCGGGATGAGCAGTTCTTC CSASRLASRDEQFF TRBJ2-1 - - TRBV20-1
TGTGCCAGCTCACCACTTCTCGGACAGCGCAAAATTACCTATTGCTACACCTTC CASSPLLGQRKITYCYTF TRBJ1-2 - - TRBV18
TGTGCCAGCAGCTCGACTAGGTTCTCGCAGCAGTTCTTC CASSSTRFSQQFF TRBJ2-1 - - TRBV7-3
TGTGCCAGCAGGCCTTCCGGGACAGCCTACGAGCAGTACTTC CASRPSGTAYEQYF TRBJ2-7 TRBD1 few TRBV7-2
TGTGCCAGCAGTTTTATGGACAGAAATACAGATACGCAGTATTTT CASSFMDRNTDTQYF TRBJ2-3 - - TRBV12-3/TRBV12-4
TGTGCCAGCAGTGAACGACTCCTACCCTCCTACGAGCAGTACTTC CASSERLLPSYEQYF TRBJ2-7 - - TRBV6-1
TGTGCCAGCAGCTTAGCGGTCCTAGAGACCCAGTACTTC CASSLAVLETQYF TRBJ2-5 - - TRBV7-9
TGTGCCAGCAGCCCCGACCGGGGTTCACCCCTCCACTTT CASSPDRGSPLHF TRBJ1-6 - many TRBV7-2
TGTGCCAGCACCCGTCCCGGGACAGGGTTCACTGAAGCTTTCTTT CASTRPGTGFTEAFF TRBJ1-1 TRBD1 - TRBV12-3/TRBV12-4